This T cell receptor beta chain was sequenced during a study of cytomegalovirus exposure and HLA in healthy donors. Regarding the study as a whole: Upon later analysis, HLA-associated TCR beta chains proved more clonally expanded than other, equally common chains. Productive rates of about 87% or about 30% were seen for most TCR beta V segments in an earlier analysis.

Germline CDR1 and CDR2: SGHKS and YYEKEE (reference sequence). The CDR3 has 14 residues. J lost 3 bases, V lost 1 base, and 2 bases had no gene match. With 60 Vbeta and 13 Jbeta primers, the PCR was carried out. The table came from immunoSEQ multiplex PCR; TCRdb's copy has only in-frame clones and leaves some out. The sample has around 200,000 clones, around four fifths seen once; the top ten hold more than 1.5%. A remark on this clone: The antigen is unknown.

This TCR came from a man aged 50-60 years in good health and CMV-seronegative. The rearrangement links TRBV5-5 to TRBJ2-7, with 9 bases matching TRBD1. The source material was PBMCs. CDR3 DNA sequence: TGTGCCAGCAGCTTGTCGGGACAGGGCTACGAGCAGTACTTC. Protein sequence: CASSLSGQGYEQYF. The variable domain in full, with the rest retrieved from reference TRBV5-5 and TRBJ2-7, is DAGVTQSPTHLIKTRGQQVTLRCSPISGHKSVSWYQQVLGQGPQFIFQYYEKEERGRGNFPDRFSARQFPNYSSELNVNALLLGDSALYLCASSLSGQGYEQYFGPGTRLTVT.